The source of this TCR beta chain is a study of blood T cells in healthy people across ages. Study findings and constraints: Investigators viewed diversity estimates from one million T cells as underestimates, the study reported.

PCR was performed a second time for about 6 to 12 cycles using a sample-barcoded 5' primer and a J-beta primer mix. The template-switch adaptor, which had 12 random nucleotides, put a tag on each cDNA molecule. Using its own MiXCR run on the 5' RACE reads, TCRdb lists one record per CDR3 protein. Among approximately 1.5 million distinct CDR3 sequences listed, about 31% were seen once. This clonotype has only a few counts. The antigen remains unidentified. At least 6 micrograms of total RNA were extracted per sample. The CDR3 has 15 residues. Germline CDR1 is DFQATT and CDR2 is SNEGSKA (reference sequence). Trimming removed 1 base from V and 6 bases from J; junction bases left unmatched: 8.

This TCR was sampled from a young woman in good health. The sequenced material came from blood. The V gene is TRBV20-1, the J gene TRBJ2-1; TRBD2 agrees at 8 bases. CDR3 loop: CSARGPGRGINEQFF. CDR3 DNA sequence: TGCAGTGCTAGAGGCCCCGGGAGGGGGATCAATGAGCAGTTCTTC.